Shown below are 19 T cell receptor beta chains from a single sample sequenced in a study of CD8+ T cells in alopecia areata. Sequencing relied on a cDNA template that was reverse transcribed from extracted RNA. Repertoires were generated with immunoSEQ multiplex PCR, while TCRdb's copy carries only in-frame clones and drops some. Altogether some 100,000 clones are present, roughly two fifths being singletons, with the ten largest covering about 3.1%. The sequenced material came from CD4+ T cells sorted from blood. The receptor source for this set is a human donor with alopecia areata.

The V call is TRBV2, the J call TRBJ2-5; TRBD2 agrees at 7 bases. The CDR3 is 15 amino acids. The J segment lost 1 base and the V segment lost 6 bases, leaving 8 bases of the junction unmatched. Per germline, CDR1 SNHLY and CDR2 FYNNEI. The CDR3 sequence: CASRRGGMSQETQYF. In DNA form, the CDR3 reads TGTGCCAGCAGACGGGGAGGGATGTCCCAAGAGACCCAGTACTTC. Drawing the rest from reference TRBV2 and TRBJ2-5, the complete variable domain is EPEVTQTPSHQVTQMGQEVILRCVPISNHLYFYWYRQILGQKVEFLVSFYNNEISEKSEIFDDQFSVERPDGSNFTLKIRSTKLEDSAMYFCASRRGGMSQETQYFGPGTRLLVL.

This clone was counted only a few times. The chain carries TRBV28 and TRBJ1-1, with D maybe TRBD1 (5 bases). V lost 4 bases and J 11 bases, leaving 14 bases between the germline ends. Per the germline V gene, CDR1 is MDHEN and CDR2 is SYDVKM. The CDR3 runs 12 residues. The CDR3 bases are TGTGCCAGCAGTTCCCGCGGGGGGAAGGCTTTCTTT. Its translation: CASSSRGGKAFF.

In its sample, this clone was seen a few times. The V and J genes are TRBV28 and TRBJ2-2, with 11 positions matching TRBD1. The CDR3 runs to 14 residues. The germline V gene has CDR1 MDHEN and CDR2 SYDVKM. Losses at the gene ends were 8 bases for V and 4 bases for J; bases not matched to a gene: 3. The CDR3 nucleotides are TGTGCCAGCTTCGGACAGGGGGCCACCGGGGAGCTGTTTTTT. Protein product: CASFGQGATGELFF.

The V and J genes are TRBV5-6 and TRBJ1-5; unclear D gene. The CDR3 has 14 residues. V dropped 4 bases and J dropped 5 bases, with 13 bases sitting between them. Germline CDR1 reads SGHDT; CDR2 reads YYEEEE. This CDR3 reads CASSQATSYQPQHF. The DNA of the CDR3 is TGTGCCAGCAGCCAAGCCACTAGTTATCAGCCCCAGCATTTT.

The V call is TRBV19, the J call TRBJ2-1; TRBD1 matches at 9 bases. J was trimmed by 8 bases and V by 10 bases; bases with no gene match: 12. This CDR3 has 14 residues. CDR1 and CDR2 (germline): LNHDA, SQIVND (reference sequence). Here the CDR3 reads CATRRGQGFDEQFF. The CDR3 coding sequence is TGTGCCACCAGGCGGGGACAGGGTTTCGATGAGCAGTTCTTC.

The genes are TRBV10-1 and TRBJ2-7, with D unclear. Germline V gene lookup returns CDR1 WNHNN and CDR2 SYGVQD (reference sequence). The CDR3 covers 12 residues. V was clipped by 3 bases and J by 5 bases, with 8 bases between them. In DNA, the CDR3 is TGCGCCAGCAGTGATTGGGTGGACGAGCAGTACTTC. It encodes CASSDWVDEQYF.

V is TRBV18 and J is TRBJ2-3; D unclear. V was trimmed by 5 bases and J by 0 bases, leaving 3 bases between them. Germline V lookup: CDR1 KGHSH, CDR2 LQKENI. There are 12 residues in the CDR3. CDR3 region: CASSTSTDTQYF. Written as DNA, the CDR3 is TGTGCCAGCTCAACTAGCACAGATACGCAGTATTTT.

This clone was counted a few times. The chain carries TRBV5-5 and TRBJ1-1; 11 bases are a match to TRBD1. This CDR3 has 14 residues. Losses at the gene ends were 3 bases for V and 10 bases for J; bases not matched to a gene: 8. Per germline, CDR1 SGHKS and CDR2 YYEKEE (reference sequence). CDR3 sequence (DNA): TGTGCCAGCAGCTCGGGACAGGGGGTCATCGCAGCTTTCTTT. This gives the protein CASSSGQGVIAAFF. Filled out from reference TRBV5-5 and TRBJ1-1, the complete variable domain reads DAGVTQSPTHLIKTRGQQVTLRCSPISGHKSVSWYQQVLGQGPQFIFQYYEKEERGRGNFPDRFSARQFPNYSSELNVNALLLGDSALYLCASSSGQGVIAAFFGQGTRLTVV.

The chain recombines TRBV29-1 with TRBJ1-4; no firm D call. With 4 bases removed from V and 8 bases from J, the gap between germline ends came to 8 bases. Germline CDR1 and CDR2: SQVTM and ANQGSEA. The length of the CDR3 is 11 residues. The DNA of the CDR3 is TGCAGCGTTGGGGAACGGGAAAAACTGTTTTTT. Residues: CSVGEREKLFF. The variable domain in full, with the rest retrieved from reference TRBV29-1 and TRBJ1-4, is SAVISQKPSRDICQRGTSLTIQCQVDSQVTMMFWYRQQPGQSLTLIATANQGSEATYESGFVIDKFPISRPNLTFSTLTVSNMSPEDSSIYLCSVGEREKLFFGSGTQLSVL.

The chain has TRBV11-2 and TRBJ2-1; possibly TRBD1 for D (6 bases). CDR3 length equals 15 residues. V was pared by 1 base and J by 0 bases, with 7 bases between. The germline V gene encodes CDR1 SGHAT and CDR2 FQNNGV. CDR3 region: CASSLGTASYNEQFF. Written as DNA, the CDR3 is TGTGCCAGCAGCTTAGGGACAGCCTCCTACAATGAGCAGTTCTTC.

The chain employs TRBV5-1 and TRBJ2-7; D perhaps matches TRBD1 (6 bases). The CDR3 contains 13 residues. V lost 4 bases to trimming and J lost 5 bases, with 13 bases between them. Germline CDR1 is SGHRS and CDR2 is YFSETQ. Here the CDR3 reads CASSNGEGDEQYF. CDR3 in DNA: TGCGCCAGCAGCAACGGAGAGGGGGACGAGCAGTACTTC.

The chain recombines TRBV18 with TRBJ2-6; D call uncertain. V shed 2 bases and J shed 0 bases, with 8 bases lying between them. The CDR3 totals 16 residues. Germline lookup yields CDR1 KGHSH and CDR2 LQKENI. The CDR3 reads CASSPSRNSGANVLTF. Here the CDR3 DNA reads TGTGCCAGCTCACCAAGTCGGAACTCTGGGGCCAACGTCCTGACTTTC.

The chain joins TRBV29-1 to TRBJ1-2; the D gene is possibly TRBD1 (6 bases). The CDR3 is 12 residues long. Trimming pared 7 bases from V and 4 bases from J, leaving 13 bases between. Germline loops: CDR1 SQVTM, CDR2 ANQGSEA. Written as DNA, the CDR3 is TGCAGCGGGGGGGGCAGGCGCTATGGCTACACCTTC. Protein sequence: CSGGGRRYGYTF.

V gene TRBV29-1 combines with J gene TRBJ2-7; 7 nucleotides line up with TRBD1. The trim removed 5 bases at V and 6 bases at J, leaving 10 bases unmatched. CDR1 is SQVTM, CDR2 ANQGSEA, per germline. The CDR3 sequence is 13 residues long. The CDR3 protein is CSVTEDRVGEQYF. Written as DNA, the CDR3 is TGCAGCGTTACTGAAGACAGGGTTGGCGAGCAGTACTTC.

The V gene is TRBV28, the J gene TRBJ2-6; D may match TRBD1 or TRBD2 (6 bases each). The germline gives CDR1 MDHEN, CDR2 SYDVKM. V gave up 7 bases and J gave up 4 bases, with 14 bases separating them. The CDR3 runs to 15 residues. The CDR3 here is CASTQRGAGANVLTF. In nucleotides, the CDR3 is TGTGCCAGCACACAGAGGGGGGCCGGGGCCAACGTCCTGACTTTC.

This clone has a handful of counts. This rearrangement joins TRBV4-3 to TRBJ2-3; D is ambiguous. Germline CDR1 reads LGHNA; CDR2 reads YSLEER. This CDR3 region has 15 residues. Trimming cost V 4 bases and J 0 bases, with 11 bases left between them. The CDR3 is CASSPELKSTDTQYF. In DNA, the CDR3 is TGCGCCAGCAGCCCCGAACTGAAAAGCACAGATACGCAGTATTTT.

Here the CDR3 reads CASTKGLAVSSYNEQFF. The CDR3 DNA sequence: TGTGCCAGCACCAAGGGACTAGCGGTGAGCTCCTACAATGAGCAGTTCTTC. The chain joins TRBV27 to TRBJ2-1; 11 bases align to TRBD2. This CDR3 has 17 residues. V trimming: 7 bases; J trimming: 0 bases; junction bases outside the gene matches: 8. Germline loops: CDR1 MNHEY, CDR2 SMNVEV (reference sequence).

V and J are TRBV30 and TRBJ2-1; possibly TRBD2 for D (6 bases). Germline CDR1 GTSNPN, CDR2 SVGIG (reference sequence). The CDR3 runs 13 residues. Trimming shortened V by 2 bases and J by 7 bases, and 12 bases separated the two germline ends. The CDR3 sequence is CAWSNGGANEQFF. The DNA of the CDR3 is TGTGCCTGGAGTAACGGGGGAGCTAATGAGCAGTTCTTC.

The rearrangement uses TRBV5-1 and TRBJ2-7, with TRBD2 matching over 9 bases. Germline trimming cut 5 bases from V and 4 bases from J; bases unmatched to any gene: 4. The CDR3 runs to 13 residues. CDR1 SGHRS and CDR2 YFSETQ come from the germline V gene. CDR3 in amino acids: CASRPSGTYEQYF. DNA for the CDR3: TGCGCCAGCAGACCTAGCGGGACTTACGAGCAGTACTTC.